Listed below are T cell receptor beta chains from one sample, sequenced in a study of cytomegalovirus exposure and HLA in healthy donors. Clones were read by immunoSEQ multiplex PCR, and TCRdb kept only the in-frame ones, dropping some. The sample data list 130,000 to 150,000 clones. Sequenced input: PBMCs. These receptors all come from a male donor in good health and CMV-seronegative. CDR3s include the opening cysteine and the closing phenylalanine or tryptophan. The D gene is left open where the match is weak.

D gene	V gene	J gene	CDR3 DNA	CDR3 protein
TRBD2	TRBV7-2	TRBJ2-1	TGTGCCAGCAGCTTCCCCGAAACCGGGACTAGCGGCAATGAGCAGTTCTTC	CASSFPETGTSGNEQFF
NA	TRBV27	TRBJ1-1	TGTGCCAGCAGTCCCCAGGGAAACACTGAAGCTTTCTTT	CASSPQGNTEAFF
TRBD2	TRBV30	TRBJ2-3	TGTGCCTGGAGTGTAGGCGGGGGGGCGACAGATACGCAGTATTTT	CAWSVGGGATDTQYF
TRBD1	TRBV6-6	TRBJ1-1	TGTGCCAGCAATGGACAGGGAAGCACTGAAGCTTTCTTT	CASNGQGSTEAFF
TRBD1	TRBV15	TRBJ2-7	TGTGCCTCGGGTGTTGGGGACAGGGGAGGCGAGCAGTACTTC	CASGVGDRGGEQYF
TRBD2	TRBV4-3	TRBJ2-1	TGCGCCAGCAGCCCCGCGGGACTAGCGGGGGGGCGGGGTGAGCAGTTCTTC	CASSPAGLAGGRGEQFF
NA	TRBV14	TRBJ2-2	TGTGCCAGCAGAGACTCCTTTGGTAGAGTAGGGGAGCTGTTTTTT	CASRDSFGRVGELFF
NA	TRBV30	TRBJ1-5	TGTGCCTGGAGTACCCCCTGGCAGGGTGGAGGGGGCAATCAGCCCCAGCATTTT	CAWSTPWQGGGGNQPQHF
NA	TRBV30	TRBJ1-1	TGTGCCTGGAGTGTTAGTCCGGCGGGGAACACTGAAGCTTTCTTT	CAWSVSPAGNTEAFF
TRBD1	TRBV28	TRBJ2-3	TGTGCCAGCAGTTTCCGTCGGGGACAGAGCACAGATACGCAGTATTTT	CASSFRRGQSTDTQYF
TRBD1	TRBV2	TRBJ1-5	TGTGCCAGCGGCGGGACAGGGACGAGCAATCAGCCCCAGCATTTT	CASGGTGTSNQPQHF
NA	TRBV18	TRBJ1-2	TGTGCCAGCTCCTTCGACACCTATGGCTACACCTTC	CASSFDTYGYTF
NA	TRBV9	TRBJ1-1	TGTGCCAGCAGCGTAGGCGGAGGGGACCCTTTCTTT	CASSVGGGDPFF
NA	TRBV28	TRBJ2-7	TGTGCCAGCAGTTTATCGAGATACGAGCAGTACTTC	CASSLSRYEQYF
TRBD1	TRBV4-3	TRBJ2-7	TGCGCCAGCAGCCAAATCCGGACAGGGGGGTACGAGCAGTACTTC	CASSQIRTGGYEQYF
TRBD1	TRBV12-5	TRBJ1-5	TGTGCTAGTGGCCGGGGACAGGGCGACAATCAGCCCCAGCATTTT	CASGRGQGDNQPQHF
TRBD2	TRBV30	TRBJ2-5	TGTGCCTGGAAATTAAGTAGCGGGGTGGGAGAGACCCAGTACTTC	CAWKLSSGVGETQYF
NA	TRBV29-1	TRBJ1-1	TGCAGCTCCACTGGCGGGGACCTAACTAACACTGAAGCTTTCTTT	CSSTGGDLTNTEAFF
TRBD2	TRBV28	TRBJ2-7	TGTGCCAGCAGTCCGCGGGGGGACGAGCAGTACTTC	CASSPRGDEQYF
TRBD1	TRBV18	TRBJ2-6	TGTGCCAGCTCACCCCTCCCGGGACAGGGGGCTTCTGGGGCCAACGTCCTGACTTTC	CASSPLPGQGASGANVLTF
NA	TRBV27	TRBJ2-5	TGTGCCAGCAGTTTTCTCGGGACCCAGTACTTC	CASSFLGTQYF
NA	TRBV19	TRBJ1-2	TGTGCCACTAAAAAGGGGAACACAGTCTATGGCTACACCTTC	CATKKGNTVYGYTF
NA	TRBV7-3	TRBJ1-6	TGTGCCAGCAGCCAGCTAAGGGGCAACCATAATTCACCCCTCCACTTT	CASSQLRGNHNSPLHF
NA	TRBV28	TRBJ2-5	TGTGCCAGCAGTTCCGGGACTCCATCGACCCAGTACTTC	CASSSGTPSTQYF
TRBD1	TRBV6-5	TRBJ2-7	TGTGCCAGCAGTCGCGCCGGGACAGGGTCCTACGAGCAGTACTTC	CASSRAGTGSYEQYF
NA	TRBV28	TRBJ1-5	TGTGCCAGCAGTTCCCCACAGGGAAATCAGCCCCAGCATTTT	CASSSPQGNQPQHF
NA	TRBV18	TRBJ2-7	TGTGCCAGCTCACTACAGGGTAACGAGCAGTACTTC	CASSLQGNEQYF
NA	TRBV19	TRBJ1-2	TGTGCCAGTAGTCCTGCCGGGATCTATGGCTACACCTTC	CASSPAGIYGYTF
TRBD2	TRBV6-6	TRBJ2-3	TGTGCCAGCAGTACTCTAGCGGGAGCGTTCACAGATACGCAGTATTTT	CASSTLAGAFTDTQYF
NA	TRBV11-2	TRBJ1-1	TGTGCCAGCAGCTTAAAGGGGCGAAACACTGAAGCTTTCTTT	CASSLKGRNTEAFF
NA	TRBV14	TRBJ2-6	TGTGCCAGCAGCCCCGCAGACAGAGTCTCTGGGGCCAACGTCCTGACTTTC	CASSPADRVSGANVLTF
TRBD1	TRBV4-2	TRBJ1-5	TGTGCCAGCCAGCCGCAGGGGGGTGGTCAGCCCCAGCATTTT	CASQPQGGGQPQHF
TRBD2	TRBV29-1	TRBJ2-7	TGCAGCGTTGTAAGTAGCGGGAGGCCCGGGGTGAACTACGAGCAGTACTTC	CSVVSSGRPGVNYEQYF
NA	TRBV30	TRBJ1-1	TGTGCCTGGAGTTTTGCGGAGAACACTGAAGCTTTCTTT	CAWSFAENTEAFF
NA	TRBV30	TRBJ2-7	TGTGCCTGGGCGACGGGACTCACATCCGACGAGCAGTACTTC	CAWATGLTSDEQYF
NA	TRBV11-3	TRBJ2-7	TGTGCCAGCAGCTCCCTGTTGCGGGGATCACCCTCCCCAAACTACGAGCAGTACTTC	CASSSLLRGSPSPNYEQYF
TRBD1	TRBV19	TRBJ1-2	TGTGCCAGTAGTTTTCCGGGACAGGGCTATGGCTACACCTTC	CASSFPGQGYGYTF
NA	TRBV30	TRBJ1-5	TGTGCCTGGACCCGGGGGACCCACAATCAGCCCCAGCATTTT	CAWTRGTHNQPQHF
NA	TRBV4-3	TRBJ2-1	TGCGCCAGCAGCCAAGATCGAGGGTCCGGGGAGCAGTTCTTC	CASSQDRGSGEQFF
TRBD1	TRBV30	TRBJ2-2	TGTGCCTGGAGTCCTCCCTGGCGCAGGGGGAATGTGACCGGGGAGCTGTTTTTT	CAWSPPWRRGNVTGELFF
NA	TRBV29-1	TRBJ2-7	TGCAGCGTGTCAAGGCAGGGCCACGAGCAGTACTTC	CSVSRQGHEQYF
TRBD2	TRBV7-9	TRBJ2-1	TGTGCCAGCAGCTTAGTATCGGGGGGCAATGAGCAGTTCTTC	CASSLVSGGNEQFF
TRBD2	TRBV4-2	TRBJ2-7	TGTGCCAGCAGCCCCACCGGGAGGGGGGGACCCCTCTACGAGCAGTACTTC	CASSPTGRGGPLYEQYF
TRBD2	TRBV27	TRBJ2-1	TGTGCCAGCAGTCCACCCGCGGGGGGCGCCTACAATGAGCAGTTCTTC	CASSPPAGGAYNEQFF
NA	TRBV9	TRBJ1-2	TGTGCCAGCAGCGGGGGGGACGCAGCTAACTATGGCTACACCTTC	CASSGGDAANYGYTF